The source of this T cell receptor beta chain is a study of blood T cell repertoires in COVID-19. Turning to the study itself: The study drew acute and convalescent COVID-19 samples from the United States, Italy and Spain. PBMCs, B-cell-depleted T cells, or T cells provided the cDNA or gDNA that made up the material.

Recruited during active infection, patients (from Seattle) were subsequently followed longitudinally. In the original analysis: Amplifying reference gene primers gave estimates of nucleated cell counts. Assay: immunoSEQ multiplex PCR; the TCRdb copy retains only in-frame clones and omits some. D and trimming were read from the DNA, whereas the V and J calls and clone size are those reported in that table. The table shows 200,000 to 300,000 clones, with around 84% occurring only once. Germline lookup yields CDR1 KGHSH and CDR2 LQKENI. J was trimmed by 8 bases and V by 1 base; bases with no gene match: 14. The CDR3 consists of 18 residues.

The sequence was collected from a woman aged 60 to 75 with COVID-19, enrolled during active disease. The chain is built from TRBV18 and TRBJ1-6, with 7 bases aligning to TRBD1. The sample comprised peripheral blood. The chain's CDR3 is CASSPQGDRPRGDSPLHF. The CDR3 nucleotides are TGTGCCAGCTCACCACAGGGGGACAGACCCCGGGGCGATTCACCCCTCCACTTT. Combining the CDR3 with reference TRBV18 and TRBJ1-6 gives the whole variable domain NAGVMQNPRHLVRRRGQEARLRCSPMKGHSHVYWYRQLPEEGLKFMVYLQKENIIDESGMPKERFSAEFPKEGPSILRIQQVVRGDSAAYFCASSPQGDRPRGDSPLHFGNGTRLTVT.